This T cell receptor (beta chain) is drawn from a study of blood T cell repertoires in COVID-19. In germline, CDR1 is SNHLY, CDR2 FYNNEI. The length of the CDR3 is 13 residues. V was clipped by 6 bases and J by 10 bases, with 13 bases between them. Clones were sequenced by immunoSEQ multiplex PCR, and TCRdb holds only the in-frame ones, with some missing. The sample lists about 70,000 clones, 87% seen once, with approximately 29% in the top ten. The chain has TRBV2 and TRBJ1-6; maybe TRBD1 (5 bases). The sequencing sample was made of peripheral blood. This clonotype was sampled from a woman at least 80 years old with active or convalescent COVID-19. CDR3 loop: CASRSRADSPLHF. In DNA form, the CDR3 reads TGTGCCAGCAGAAGCAGGGCAGACTCACCCCTCCACTTT.